Presented here are 16 T cell receptor beta chains from one specimen sequenced in a study of T cell responses to AZD1222 COVID-19 vaccine. The repertoire was sequenced with immunoSEQ multiplex PCR; TCRdb's copy has only in-frame clones and lacks some. The table has around 80,000 clones, 83% seen once; the top ten hold 1.3%. The sample in question was peripheral blood, obtained 28 days after the second AZD1222 dose. All receptors derive from an adult who received the AZD1222 COVID-19 vaccine.

CDR3 region: CASSSRVGMNGYTF. For the CDR3, the DNA is TGTGCCAGTAGTTCCCGGGTAGGGATGAATGGCTACACCTTC. V and J are TRBV19 and TRBJ1-2, with D uncertain. Trimming stripped 5 bases from V and 6 bases from J, with 16 bases between. Germline V gene data show CDR1 as LNHDA and CDR2 as SQIVND (reference sequence). CDR3 length equals 14 residues.

The chain combines TRBV24-1 with TRBJ2-3; 9 bases are shared with TRBD2. There are 17 residues in the CDR3. The ends lost 4 bases at V and 7 bases at J; junction bases unmatched: 14. Per germline, CDR1 KGHDR and CDR2 SFDVKD. The CDR3 DNA is TGTGCCACCAGTGACCCCACTAGCGGGTCGCCGGGATATACGCAGTATTTT. The encoded protein is CATSDPTSGSPGYTQYF.

The chain links TRBV4-2 to TRBJ1-2; the match to TRBD1 covers 10 bases. Trimming cost V 1 base and J 8 bases; bases outside gene matches: 4. Looked up from germline, CDR1 is LGHNA and CDR2 is YNFKEQ. CDR3 length: 14 amino acids. Here the CDR3 reads CASSQAGQGGGYTF. Here the CDR3 DNA reads TGTGCCAGCAGCCAAGCCGGACAGGGGGGCGGCTACACCTTC.

In this sample, this clone turned up once. The chain uses TRBV5-8 and TRBJ1-5; D unclear. This CDR3 contains 13 residues. Trimming removed 0 bases from V and 4 bases from J, with 5 bases in between. Germline V gives CDR1 SGHTS, CDR2 YDEGEE. The CDR3 region is CASSLAGNQPQHF. CDR3 DNA sequence: TGTGCCAGCAGCTTGGCCGGAAATCAGCCCCAGCATTTT.

This sequence joins TRBV4-1 and TRBJ2-1, with D perhaps TRBD2 (6 bases). From germline, CDR1 is MGHRA and CDR2 YSYEKL. Trimming cost V 4 bases and J 9 bases, with 22 bases left between them. The CDR3 has 16 residues. The CDR3 protein is CASSPGSTGSKAEQFF. CDR3 sequence (DNA): TGCGCCAGCAGCCCTGGCTCGACCGGGAGTAAGGCTGAGCAGTTCTTC.

V usage is TRBV29-1 and J usage is TRBJ2-5; 13 bases align to TRBD2. This CDR3 is built from 16 residues. J lost 4 bases, V lost 6 bases, and 11 bases had no gene match. Germline lookup yields CDR1 SQVTM and CDR2 ANQGSEA. The CDR3 sequence: CSVAGTSGIKRETQYF. CDR3 sequence (DNA): TGCAGCGTCGCCGGGACTAGCGGGATTAAAAGAGAGACCCAGTACTTC.

This chain links TRBV3-1 (or the pseudogene TRBV3-2) with TRBJ2-7; D gene unclear. The CDR3 loop spans 14 amino acids. Looked up from germline, CDR1 is LGHDT and CDR2 is YNNKEL (reference sequence). Trimming left V 1 base short and J 3 bases short, with 10 bases between. CDR3 coding DNA: TGTGCCAGCAGCCAAGGACCCCCTAACTACGAGCAGTACTTC. Residues: CASSQGPPNYEQYF.

The rearrangement joins TRBV27 to TRBJ2-7; TRBD1 matches 7 bases. Germline CDR1 and CDR2: MNHEY and SMNVEV (reference sequence). This CDR3 region has 15 residues. V lost 6 bases, J lost 2 bases, and 10 bases stayed unmatched. CDR3 in amino acids: CASRGDKDRAYEQYF. CDR3 bases: TGTGCCAGCAGAGGTGATAAAGACAGGGCCTACGAGCAGTACTTC.

The chain employs TRBV6-2 or TRBV6-3 and TRBJ1-5; perhaps TRBD1 as D (5 bases). The CDR3 consists of 15 residues. CDR1 and CDR2 (germline): MNHEY, SVGEGT. Trimming cost V 5 bases and J 4 bases, with 15 bases left between them. For the CDR3, the DNA is TGTGCCAGCAGTGACGAGGGACTTCAAAATCAGCCCCAGCATTTT. As protein: CASSDEGLQNQPQHF.

The rearrangement uses TRBV4-2 and TRBJ2-2; possibly TRBD2 for D (6 bases). The CDR3 has 18 amino acids. Looked up from germline, CDR1 is LGHNA and CDR2 is YNFKEQ. V lost 0 bases to trimming and J lost 4 bases, with 18 bases between them. This CDR3 reads CASSQDPFSGAVTGELFF. CDR3 nucleotide sequence: TGTGCCAGCAGCCAAGATCCATTCTCGGGAGCGGTCACCGGGGAGCTGTTTTTT.

The chain employs TRBV19 and TRBJ1-2; D not certain. This CDR3 region has 15 residues. Germline CDR1 LNHDA, CDR2 SQIVND (reference sequence). The CDR3 coding sequence is TGTGCGAGCGTTGATTTGGCGGGAAACTCGCCCGGCTACACCTTC. Protein sequence: CASVDLAGNSPGYTF.

The genes are TRBV27 and TRBJ1-2; D may be TRBD1 (6 bases). Trimming stripped 2 bases from V and 4 bases from J, with 17 bases between. The CDR3 consists of 16 residues. CDR1 and CDR2 from the germline V gene are MNHEY and SMNVEV (reference sequence). In DNA form, the CDR3 reads TGTGCCAGCAGTTTACGGGGGCAGGACGGATTCTATGGCTACACCTTC. This gives the protein CASSLRGQDGFYGYTF.

V is TRBV28 and J is TRBJ2-2; D gene unclear. CDR1 is MDHEN and CDR2 is SYDVKM in the germline V gene. V dropped 6 bases and J dropped 1 base, with 6 bases sitting between them. This CDR3 spans 13 amino acids. CDR3 DNA sequence: TGTGCCAGCAGCCAGCTGAACACCGGGGAGCTGTTTTTT. It is translated as CASSQLNTGELFF.

The V call is TRBV27, the J call TRBJ1-2; no clear D. The ends were cut back, 3 bases at V and 6 bases at J, with 11 bases in the middle. Germline CDR1 and CDR2: MNHEY and SMNVEV (reference sequence). The CDR3 has 13 amino acids. The CDR3 bases are TGTGCCAGCAGTTTTTCCGGTAGAAATGGCTACACCTTC. Amino acid sequence: CASSFSGRNGYTF.

In its sample, this clone was seen a few times. The chain combines TRBV18 with TRBJ1-3; the D is unclear. V was pared by 5 bases and J by 5 bases, with 16 bases between. Germline CDR1 KGHSH, CDR2 LQKENI. This CDR3 comprises 15 residues. This CDR3 is CASSGTQSWRNTIYF. As DNA, the CDR3 is TGTGCCAGCTCAGGCACTCAATCTTGGAGAAACACCATATATTTT.

The chain couples TRBV30 to TRBJ2-3; D is uncertain. This CDR3 comprises 11 residues. With 0 bases removed from V and 7 bases from J, the gap between germline ends came to 5 bases. Germline V gives CDR1 GTSNPN, CDR2 SVGIG (reference sequence). Here the CDR3 DNA reads TGTGCCTGGAGTGTTGGAAATACGCAGTATTTT. Residues: CAWSVGNTQYF.